Listed below are T cell receptor beta chains from one sample, sequenced in a study of response to subunit inactivated influenza vaccine. TCRdb re-called the RT-PCR reads with MiXCR, one entry per CDR3 protein. The sample shows about 500,000 distinct CDR3 sequences, approximately 15% of them seen only once. The material was CD4+ T cells sorted from PBMCs, obtained 23 to 25 months after vaccination. The receptor set was obtained from a man aged 45 to 75 who received an inactivated influenza vaccine. Each CDR3 is given with its conserved first and last residue. A D gene is named only where the DNA matches it firmly. Clone size appears in some rows only: once, few, many, or a class for an expanded clone.

>TRBJ1-1|NA|TRBV5-1|NA
CASSPVPNTEAFF
TGCGCCAGCAGCCCCGTTCCTAACACTGAAGCTTTCTTT
>TRBJ2-1|TRBD2|TRBV28|NA
CASTKRGGPNEQFF
TGTGCCAGCACAAAGCGGGGGGGCCCCAATGAGCAGTTCTTC
>TRBJ2-1|NA|TRBV28|few
CASSPLATSYNEQFF
TGTGCCAGCAGTCCTCTAGCTACTTCCTACAATGAGCAGTTCTTC
>TRBJ2-7|NA|TRBV20-1|NA
CSALQEAHEQYF
TGCAGTGCCCTCCAGGAGGCCCACGAGCAGTACTTC
>TRBJ1-4|NA|TRBV20-1|few
CSAGGGLALFF
TGCAGTGCCGGGGGGGGCCTCGCTCTGTTTTTT
>TRBJ2-5|NA|TRBV7-9|few
CASRLGQQETQYF
TGTGCCAGCAGGTTAGGACAGCAAGAGACCCAGTACTTC
>TRBJ2-1|TRBD2|TRBV10-3|few
CAISPRGDEQFF
TGTGCCATCAGCCCCCGGGGGGATGAGCAGTTCTTC
>TRBJ2-7|NA|TRBV28|NA
CASSQTTDPYEQYF
TGTGCCAGCAGTCAAACGACCGACCCCTACGAGCAGTACTTC
>TRBJ2-7|TRBD1|TRBV20-1|few
CSSATGGVKDEQYF
TGCAGTTCTGCTACAGGGGGCGTTAAGGACGAGCAGTACTTC
>TRBJ2-2|TRBD2|TRBV6-1|NA
CASSLGLAGGPTGELFF
TGTGCCAGCAGTCTGGGACTAGCGGGGGGGCCCACCGGGGAGCTGTTTTTT
>TRBJ2-2|NA|TRBV5-1|few
CASRSTGNTGELFF
TGCGCCAGCAGGTCGACAGGGAACACCGGGGAGCTGTTTTTT
>TRBJ1-5|NA|TRBV2|NA
CASSLEGSWQPQHF
TGTGCCAGCAGTCTTGAAGGGTCATGGCAGCCCCAGCATTTT
>TRBJ2-2|TRBD1|TRBV4-3|NA
CASSQKTGGTNTGELFF
TGCGCCAGCAGCCAGAAAACAGGGGGCACGAACACCGGGGAGCTGTTTTTT
>TRBJ1-1|NA|TRBV20-1|few
CSARLTSAQLPTEAFF
TGCAGTGCTAGACTCACCTCGGCACAGCTACCGACTGAAGCTTTCTTT
>TRBJ2-1|TRBD1|TRBV5-1|many
CASSSGTGAYNEQFF
TGTGCCAGCAGCTCCGGGACAGGGGCCTACAATGAGCAGTTCTTC
>TRBJ2-5|TRBD2|TRBV29-1|NA
CSVGTSGKETQYF
TGCAGCGTTGGGACTAGCGGGAAAGAGACCCAGTACTTC
>TRBJ1-2|NA|TRBV20-1|NA
CSARGQILNYGYTF
TGCAGTGCTAGAGGGCAGATACTCAACTATGGCTACACCTTC
>TRBJ1-5|TRBD1|TRBV3-1|few
CASSQGNRGNQPQHF
TGTGCCAGCAGCCAAGGAAACAGGGGGAATCAGCCCCAGCATTTT
>TRBJ2-3|NA|TRBV2|NA
CASSGPTPRTTLDF
TGTGCCAGCAGTGGCCCAACCCCCCGGACAACCTTAGATTTT
>TRBJ2-2|TRBD1|TRBV12-3/TRBV12-4|few
CASTSRGTGELFF
TGTGCCAGCACCTCCAGGGGGACCGGGGAGCTGTTTTTT
>TRBJ2-5|TRBD2|TRBV12-3/TRBV12-4|NA
CASSLGGLDETQYF
TGTGCCAGCAGTTTAGGGGGACTAGATGAGACCCAGTACTTC
>TRBJ1-2|NA|TRBV12-3/TRBV12-4|few
CASSMRRGWANYGYTF
TGTGCCAGCAGCATGCGGAGGGGTTGGGCTAACTATGGCTACACCTTC
>TRBJ2-1|TRBD2|TRBV4-2|NA
CASSEGLAGVEQFF
TGTGCCAGCAGCGAAGGACTAGCGGGAGTTGAGCAGTTCTTC
>TRBJ2-7|TRBD2|TRBV6-5|NA
CASSYGEGSRVYEQYF
TGTGCCAGCAGTTACGGGGAGGGTTCTAGGGTGTACGAGCAGTACTTC
>TRBJ2-2|NA|TRBV14|once
CASALGGNTGELFF
TGTGCCAGCGCCCTCGGGGGTAACACCGGGGAGCTGTTTTTT
>TRBJ2-2|NA|TRBV10-3|NA
CAIRGDGGELFF
TGTGCCATCAGGGGGGACGGCGGGGAGCTGTTTTTT
>TRBJ2-7|NA|TRBV9|few
CASSSFLGYEQYF
TGTGCCAGCAGCTCTTTTTTGGGCTACGAGCAGTACTTC
>TRBJ2-2|NA|TRBV20-1|few
CSASQAPGPTWTGELFF
TGCAGTGCTAGTCAAGCCCCAGGGCCTACGTGGACCGGGGAGCTGTTTTTT
>TRBJ1-1|NA|TRBV5-1|many
CASSLGRSNTEAFF
TGCGCCAGCTCCCTAGGCAGGTCCAACACTGAAGCTTTCTTT
>TRBJ2-5|TRBD1|TRBV28|few
CATQGTVQETQYF
TGTGCCACTCAAGGGACAGTCCAAGAGACCCAGTACTTC
>TRBJ2-6|TRBD1|TRBV12-3/TRBV12-4|NA
CASSMGTGISGANVLTF
TGTGCCAGCAGTATGGGGACAGGGATCTCTGGGGCCAACGTCCTGACTTTC
>TRBJ1-1|TRBD1|TRBV5-6|NA
CASSYDGQGPPATFF
TGTGCCAGCAGCTACGACGGACAGGGACCGCCGGCAACTTTCTTT
>TRBJ2-1|NA|TRBV7-3|few
CASSPTGDSSYNEQFF
TGTGCCAGCAGCCCCACCGGGGATAGCTCCTACAATGAGCAGTTCTTC
>TRBJ1-1|NA|TRBV20-1|few
CSARAKDRGKAFF
TGCAGTGCTAGAGCTAAGGACCGAGGAAAAGCTTTCTTT
>TRBJ2-1|TRBD1|TRBV11-1|NA
CASSRGGTGVSSYNEQFF
TGTGCCAGCAGCCGAGGGGGGACAGGTGTATCTTCCTACAATGAGCAGTTCTTC
>TRBJ2-1|NA|TRBV24-1|few
CATSAANEQFF
TGTGCCACCAGTGCAGCAAATGAGCAGTTCTTC
>TRBJ1-1|NA|TRBV28|few
CASSLVNSEAFF
TGTGCCAGCAGTTTAGTTAACAGTGAAGCTTTCTTT
>TRBJ2-5|NA|TRBV28|many
CASSGDNLDKTQYF
TGTGCCAGCAGCGGGGACAATCTAGATAAGACCCAGTACTTC
>TRBJ1-5|NA|TRBV7-2|NA
CASSLVPYQPQHF
TGTGCCAGCAGCTTAGTGCCTTATCAGCCCCAGCATTTT
>TRBJ1-5|TRBD1|TRBV7-9|medium-sized
CASSLDRGPGNQPQHF
TGTGCCAGCAGCTTAGACAGGGGTCCAGGTAATCAGCCCCAGCATTTT
>TRBJ1-1|NA|TRBV20-1|NA
CSAPREGRANTEAFF
TGCAGTGCTCCACGGGAGGGAAGGGCGAACACTGAAGCTTTCTTT
>TRBJ2-1|TRBD1|TRBV20-1|few
CSAIGTGYSSYNEQFF
TGCAGTGCTATTGGGACAGGCTACAGCTCCTACAATGAGCAGTTCTTC
>TRBJ2-7|NA|TRBV29-1|few
CSVVGGSSYEQYF
TGCAGCGTTGTGGGCGGTAGCTCCTACGAGCAGTACTTC
>TRBJ1-5|NA|TRBV2|NA
CASRDRSGSPNQPQHF
TGTGCCAGCAGAGATCGTAGCGGTAGTCCAAATCAGCCCCAGCATTTT
>TRBJ2-6|TRBD1|TRBV2|NA
CASSDGQGARYSSGANVLTF
TGTGCCAGCAGTGACGGCCAGGGGGCACGTTATAGCTCTGGGGCCAACGTCCTGACTTTC
>TRBJ1-2|TRBD1|TRBV6-1|NA
CASSARTGGGYGYTF
TGTGCCAGCAGTGCGAGGACAGGGGGCGGCTATGGCTACACCTTC
>TRBJ2-7|TRBD1|TRBV15|NA
CATSSGTATIRIYEQYF
TGTGCCACCAGCAGTGGGACAGCGACCATACGAATCTACGAGCAGTACTTC
>TRBJ2-7|TRBD1|TRBV6-5|NA
CASSYNPGQGNYEQYF
TGTGCCAGCAGTTACAACCCGGGACAGGGGAACTACGAGCAGTACTTC
>TRBJ1-2|TRBD1|TRBV2|few
CASRGGQGALYGYTF
TGTGCCAGCAGAGGAGGACAGGGGGCTTTGTATGGCTACACCTTC
>TRBJ2-2|NA|TRBV7-2|few
CASSLGLTTGELFF
TGTGCCAGCAGCTTAGGACTAACAACCGGGGAGCTGTTTTTT
>TRBJ2-1|TRBD2|TRBV4-1|few
CASSQEGLGGHNEQFF
TGCGCCAGCAGCCAAGAGGGACTAGGAGGCCACAATGAGCAGTTCTTC
>TRBJ2-2|TRBD2|TRBV12-3/TRBV12-4|many
CASSLVRLALSTGELFF
TGTGCCAGCAGTTTAGTCCGACTAGCGCTAAGCACCGGGGAGCTGTTTTTT
>TRBJ1-3|TRBD1|TRBV18|NA
CASSPSTGQSGNTIYF
TGTGCCAGCTCACCCTCGACAGGGCAATCTGGAAACACCATATATTTT
>TRBJ2-7|NA|TRBV20-1|many
CSAKTRGREQYF
TGCAGTGCTAAGACCAGGGGACGTGAGCAGTACTTC